The 11 T cell receptor beta chains given below trace back to one sample, sequenced in a study of T-cell reconstitution after alpha-beta-depleted transplantation in children. Unique molecular identifiers tagged the TCRbeta library. TCRdb redid the calling of the PCR reads with MiXCR, one entry per CDR3 protein. The sample contains around 480,000 distinct CDR3 sequences, approximately 32% of which appear only once. The sequenced sample was PBMCs from the stem cell graft donor, obtained from the stem cell graft. The origin of the receptors is a human donor who donated a stem cell graft to a child with aplastic anemia.

CDR3: CASSPILAGGPFSYNEQFF. CDR3 coding DNA: TGTGCCAGCAGCCCGATCCTAGCGGGAGGGCCTTTCTCCTACAATGAGCAGTTCTTC. This chain joins TRBV11-2 and TRBJ2-1; 12 bases fit TRBD2. There are 19 residues in the CDR3. Trimming removed 5 bases from V and 0 bases from J; junction bases left unmatched: 11. Germline V gives CDR1 SGHAT, CDR2 FQNNGV.

This rearrangement joins TRBV7-2 to TRBJ2-1, with TRBD2 matching over 7 bases. V dropped 1 base and J dropped 5; count of bases not matched to a gene: 5. Germline CDR1 and CDR2: SGHTA and FQGNSA. This CDR3 contains 15 residues. DNA of the CDR3: TGTGCCAGCAGCTTAGAAGCGGGAAGGCACAATGAGCAGTTCTTC. This encodes CASSLEAGRHNEQFF.

This chain joins TRBV10-3 and TRBJ2-1; 12 bases are a match to TRBD1. Germline CDR1 and CDR2: ENHRY and SYGVKD. With V trimmed by 7 bases and J by 1 base, 8 bases remained unmatched. The CDR3 sequence is 17 residues long. CDR3 loop: CAINPGQGANSYNEQFF. The CDR3, as DNA: TGTGCCATCAATCCGGGACAGGGGGCGAATTCCTACAATGAGCAGTTCTTC.

V is TRBV9 and J is TRBJ1-1; D is ambiguous. Germline-derived CDR1 and CDR2 are SGDLS and YYNGEE. V was cut by 3 bases and J by 1 base, with 10 bases left in between. This CDR3 has 14 amino acids. CDR3 bases: TGTGCCAGCAGCGCGGTGAACAGGAACACTGAAGCTTTCTTT. This sequence encodes CASSAVNRNTEAFF.

This clonotype turned up a few times. The rearrangement links TRBV5-1 to TRBJ2-7; 11 nucleotides align to TRBD1. Trimming at V came to 3 bases and at J to 4 bases, leaving 3 bases not matched to a gene. The CDR3 sequence is 14 residues long. CDR1 SGHRS and CDR2 YFSETQ come from the germline V gene. The CDR3 region is CASSYGQGAYEQYF. CDR3 DNA sequence: TGCGCCAGCAGCTACGGACAGGGGGCTTACGAGCAGTACTTC.

The sample holds a few counts of this clonotype. The CDR3 reads CASSPKTGDEQYF. In DNA form, the CDR3 reads TGCGCCAGCAGCCCTAAGACAGGAGACGAGCAGTACTTC. V and J are TRBV5-1 and TRBJ2-7; possible D gene TRBD1, 6 bases. CDR3 length: 13 residues. CDR1 is SGHRS, CDR2 YFSETQ, per germline. V lost 4 bases, J lost 5 bases, and 13 bases lay in between.

This clonotype was recorded a few times. The V call is TRBV29-1, the J call TRBJ2-1, with D unresolved. In germline, CDR1 is SQVTM, CDR2 ANQGSEA. V lost 3 bases, J lost 3 bases, and 18 bases lay in between. The CDR3 is 16 amino acids. The CDR3 loop reads CSVDSMDGHFYNEQFF. Written as DNA, the CDR3 is TGCAGCGTTGACTCGATGGACGGCCATTTCTACAATGAGCAGTTCTTC.

The CDR3 sequence is CSPRLAGIAGYTF. The DNA of the CDR3 is TGCAGCCCGCGCCTAGCCGGGATAGCCGGCTACACCTTC. The chain employs TRBV29-1 and TRBJ1-2; D unclear. The CDR3 covers 13 residues. Germline CDR1 SQVTM, CDR2 ANQGSEA. Trimming removed 8 bases from V and 8 bases from J, with 21 bases in between.

V is TRBV18 and J is TRBJ2-1; D possibly uses TRBD1 or TRBD2 (10 bases each). V shed 0 bases and J shed 6 bases, with 27 bases lying between them. The CDR3 runs to 20 residues. The germline V gene has CDR1 KGHSH and CDR2 LQKENI. The CDR3 protein is CASSPPRTGGLAGALNEQFF. The CDR3 DNA reads TGTGCCAGCTCACCACCGCGGACAGGGGGGCTAGCGGGAGCTCTCAATGAGCAGTTCTTC.

The chain joins TRBV19 to TRBJ2-1; D is ambiguous. There are 13 residues in the CDR3. Germline values: CDR1 LNHDA, CDR2 SQIVND (reference sequence). V gave up 5 bases and J gave up 6 bases, with 11 bases separating them. CDR3 sequence: CASSASTSNEQFF. CDR3 sequence (DNA): TGTGCCAGTAGTGCATCCACCTCCAATGAGCAGTTCTTC.

This clonotype was picked up one time. The chain carries TRBV4-3 and TRBJ1-1; D gene unclear. V lost 1 base to trimming and J lost 0 bases, with 9 bases between them. The CDR3 loop spans 15 amino acids. The germline V gene has CDR1 LGHNA and CDR2 YSLEER. The CDR3 reads CASSQGASLNTEAFF. The DNA of the CDR3 is TGCGCCAGCAGCCAAGGTGCCAGCCTGAACACTGAAGCTTTCTTT.